The rows below give T cell receptor beta chains drawn from one sample of a study of identical twins. TCRdb processed the 5' RACE reads anew with MiXCR; each CDR3 protein has one entry. The sample lists about 920,000 distinct CDR3 sequences; roughly an eighth were seen once. These sequences were also reported in another study, on yellow fever vaccine responses in identical twins.

Specimen: PBMCs. All receptors come from a young woman in good health. Each CDR3 is given with its conserved first and last residue. A D gene is named only where the DNA matches it firmly. Part of the rows lack a size; the others show once, few, many or a class for expanded clones.

>NA|TRBJ2-3|TRBV13|NA
TGTGCCAGCAGCCCCTGGGCGCGCACAGATACGCAGTATTTT
CASSPWARTDTQYF
>TRBD1|TRBJ2-1|TRBV20-1|NA
TGCAGTGCTAAGGGGACAGGGACCGATGAGCAGTTCTTC
CSAKGTGTDEQFF
>TRBD2|TRBJ2-3|TRBV12-3/TRBV12-4|many
TGTGCCAGCAGTTTGTCGGGACTAGCAACAGATACGCAGTATTTT
CASSLSGLATDTQYF
>NA|TRBJ1-1|TRBV5-5|few
TGTGCCAGCAGCTCCTTTCCGGACACTGAAGCTTTCTTT
CASSSFPDTEAFF
>NA|TRBJ1-2|TRBV7-9|NA
TGTGCCAGCAGCTTAGCGGGCAGGACGAACCCCTATGGCTACACCTTC
CASSLAGRTNPYGYTF
>NA|TRBJ2-1|TRBV7-6|NA
TGTGCCAGCAGCTTAAAGGGACTGTACAATGAGCAGTTCTTC
CASSLKGLYNEQFF
>NA|TRBJ2-3|TRBV4-2|few
TGTGCCAGCCAAAGCAGGGGGGAAGCCACAGATACGCAGTATTTT
CASQSRGEATDTQYF
>TRBD1|TRBJ2-7|TRBV12-3/TRBV12-4|many
TGTGCCAGCAGTGTAGGGGGCCCCTATAACGAGCAGTACTTC
CASSVGGPYNEQYF
>NA|TRBJ2-2|TRBV6-5|NA
TGTGCCAGCAGTTATTTAGGCCGGATTTCCGGGGAGCTGTTTTTT
CASSYLGRISGELFF
>TRBD1|TRBJ1-6|TRBV12-3/TRBV12-4|NA
TGTGCCAGCAGGAGGACAGGGAAAAATTCACCCCTCCACTTT
CASRRTGKNSPLHF
>TRBD2|TRBJ2-1|TRBV28|NA
TGTGCCAGCAGACCCACCGGGACTAGCGGGAATCATGAGCAGTTCTTC
CASRPTGTSGNHEQFF
>NA|TRBJ2-3|TRBV15|few
TGTGCCACCAGCAGATTGATAGCGGTAACAGATACGCAGTATTTT
CATSRLIAVTDTQYF
>NA|TRBJ2-3|TRBV12-5|NA
TGTGCTAGTGGTTCCCCGAATCTTGATACGCAGTATTTT
CASGSPNLDTQYF
>NA|TRBJ2-3|TRBV7-9|NA
TGTGCCAGCAGCCCCAAGTCCAGCGGTTCCGGCGCAGATACGCAGTATTTT
CASSPKSSGSGADTQYF
>NA|TRBJ2-3|TRBV2|few
TGTGCCACCCCCCCGATCTCAGATACGCAGTATTTT
CATPPISDTQYF
>NA|TRBJ2-3|TRBV20-1|NA
TGCAGGACAGATACGCAGTATTTT
CRTDTQYF
>NA|TRBJ2-1|TRBV7-9|few
TGTGCCAGCAGCCCGGCGGGGACAACAAACAATGAGCAGTTCTTC
CASSPAGTTNNEQFF
>NA|TRBJ2-1|TRBV29-1|many
TGCAGCGCCAGGAGGATGGAGGAGCAGTTCTTC
CSARRMEEQFF
>TRBD2|TRBJ2-1|TRBV12-3/TRBV12-4|few
TGTGCCAGCAGTTTGGGTTTGGAGGGAGGGAGGAATGAGCAGTTCTTC
CASSLGLEGGRNEQFF
>TRBD2|TRBJ2-2|TRBV20-1|few
TGCAGTGCTACCCCCCTGGGCGGGAGATGGACCGGGGAGCTGTTTTTT
CSATPLGGRWTGELFF
>NA|TRBJ2-1|TRBV29-1|few
TGCAGCGTTCGGGCCGGGTGGTACAATGAGCAGTTCTTC
CSVRAGWYNEQFF
>NA|TRBJ2-1|TRBV10-3|many
TGTGCCATCAATGCGGACAGCTACAATGAGCAGTTCTTC
CAINADSYNEQFF
>NA|TRBJ2-1|TRBV28|NA
TGTGCCAGCAGTACCCGGGACTCCGGCTTTGAGCAGTTCTTC
CASSTRDSGFEQFF
>NA|TRBJ2-3|TRBV20-1|NA
TGCAGTGCGACCCCTCCCGGGAGTGCGGCAGGTACGCAGTATTTT
CSATPPGSAAGTQYF
>NA|TRBJ2-5|TRBV7-9|many
TGTGCCAGCAGCTTAGTCGGGGCTGGGGAGACCCAGTACTTC
CASSLVGAGETQYF
>NA|TRBJ2-5|TRBV6-5|NA
TGTGCCAGCAGGGACCCTACAGAGACCCAGTACTTC
CASRDPTETQYF
>NA|TRBJ1-3|TRBV12-3/TRBV12-4|many
TGTGCCAGCAGTCGAGGGGGGTCTGGAAACACCATATATTTT
CASSRGGSGNTIYF
>TRBD2|TRBJ2-3|TRBV28|many
TGTGCCACCAGACTAGCAGCAGATACGCAGTATTTT
CATRLAADTQYF
>NA|TRBJ2-2|TRBV11-1|NA
TGTGCCAGCAGCTTAATAGGCGGGACCGGGGAGCTGTTTTTT
CASSLIGGTGELFF
>TRBD1|TRBJ2-1|TRBV7-6|NA
TGTGCCAGCAGCTACGGACAGGGGGGGGATGAGCAGTTCTTC
CASSYGQGGDEQFF
>TRBD2|TRBJ2-3|TRBV24-1|few
TGTGCCACCAGTGAACCTAGCGGGGGGCGGGATACGCAGTATTTT
CATSEPSGGRDTQYF
>NA|TRBJ1-5|TRBV2|NA
TGTGCCAGCATCCCTGGTTTGGACAGCGATCAGCCCCAGCATTTT
CASIPGLDSDQPQHF
>TRBD2|TRBJ2-1|TRBV2|NA
TGTGCCAGCAGTGACCTCGGCGGGTTAGCGGGAGATAATGAGCAGTTCTTC
CASSDLGGLAGDNEQFF
>NA|TRBJ1-1|TRBV12-3/TRBV12-4|few
TGTGCCAGCAGCCCTCCTTTTAGGGGCACTGAAGCTTTCTTT
CASSPPFRGTEAFF
>TRBD2|TRBJ2-1|TRBV29-1|few
TGCAGCGTGGGGAAGCGGGAGGGATACAATGAGCAGTTCTTC
CSVGKREGYNEQFF
>TRBD2|TRBJ2-4|TRBV20-1|NA
TGCAGTGCTAGTGGGACTAGCGGAAACATTCAGTACTTC
CSASGTSGNIQYF
>NA|TRBJ2-3|TRBV5-1|NA
TGCGCCAGCAGCTTGGGGTTTGTGGATACGCAGTATTTT
CASSLGFVDTQYF
>NA|TRBJ1-1|TRBV6-5|many
TGTGCCAGCAGTTACTGGCAGGGGTTAATTCCGGAAGCTTTCTTT
CASSYWQGLIPEAFF
>NA|TRBJ2-2|TRBV10-1|NA
TGCGCCAGCAGCTCGAGCGGAGACACCGGGGAGCTGTTTTTT
CASSSSGDTGELFF
>NA|TRBJ2-1|TRBV20-1|few
TGCAGTGCTAGGTTGGGGACGGGGAACAATGAGCAGTTCTTC
CSARLGTGNNEQFF
>NA|TRBJ1-6|TRBV28|NA
TGTGCCAGTACACTAAGAAGATACCTCTCTTCACCCCTCCACTTT
CASTLRRYLSSPLHF
>NA|TRBJ2-3|TRBV3-1|NA
TGTGCCAGCAGCCAAGCGACCCGGTTGAGGGGCGATACGCAGTATTTT
CASSQATRLRGDTQYF